Below are 24 T cell receptor beta chains sequenced from a single sample in a study of shared clonotypes between healthy human individuals. TCRdb's table, derived via immunoSEQ multiplex PCR, lists solely in-frame clones and lacks some. The table shows 2 million to 2.5 million clones, with just over 90% occurring only once. Naive CD8 cells comprised CD45RO-negative, CCR7-positively selected cells, excluding terminally differentiated effector memory CD45RA+ cells. Sequences were obtained from naive CD8+ T cells from PBMCs. The receptors come from a man younger than 35 in good health. Some clones in this sample may be carry-over from other donors' samples.

The rearrangement links TRBV28 to TRBJ1-4; D is unresolved. Germline V gene sequence: CDR1 MDHEN, CDR2 SYDVKM. The CDR3 spans 18 residues. V gave up 1 base and J gave up 6 bases, with 21 bases separating them. CDR3 residues: CASSLFSRLRTSDEKLFF. The CDR3 DNA is TGTGCCAGCAGTTTATTTTCGCGCCTAAGGACGTCCGATGAAAAACTGTTTTTT.

The CDR3 nucleotides read TGTGCCAGCAGCCCCCTTAGGGTTCGCACCGGGGAGCTGTTTTTT. It codes for CASSPLRVRTGELFF. This rearrangement joins TRBV9 to TRBJ2-2; D remains ambiguous. V was cut by 4 bases and J by 4 bases, with 14 bases left in between. CDR1 SGDLS and CDR2 YYNGEE come from the germline V gene. The CDR3 runs to 15 residues.

The chain joins TRBV6-5 to TRBJ1-3; D gene ambiguous. The CDR3 spans 15 residues. V was shortened by 2 bases and J by 8 bases, with 16 bases between the two germline ends. In germline, CDR1 is MNHEY, CDR2 SVGAGI. CDR3 sequence: CASSYLNRPGDTIYF. The CDR3 DNA follows: TGTGCCAGCAGTTACCTGAACCGGCCTGGGGACACCATATATTTT.

This clone was recorded a few times. The chain recombines TRBV6-5 with TRBJ2-1; D tentatively reads TRBD1 or TRBD2 (5 bases each). Trimming removed 5 bases from V and 8 bases from J, with 13 bases in between. This CDR3 has 13 residues. Germline values: CDR1 MNHEY, CDR2 SVGAGI. CDR3 DNA sequence: TGTGCCAGCAGTGGGGGAATAGCCGATGAGCAGTTCTTC. Translation gives CASSGGIADEQFF.

CDR3 sequence: CSVDRDNTEAFF. The CDR3 DNA reads TGCAGCGTTGACAGGGATAACACTGAAGCTTTCTTT. The rearrangement links TRBV29-1 to TRBJ1-1; possible D gene TRBD1, 5 bases. V was cut by 3 bases and J by 2 bases, with 7 bases left in between. From germline, CDR1 is SQVTM and CDR2 ANQGSEA. The CDR3 spans 12 residues.

The chain combines TRBV7-8 with TRBJ2-7; 7 nucleotides match TRBD2. The length of the CDR3 is 13 residues. J lost 12 bases, V lost 9 bases, and 17 bases had no gene match. CDR1 and CDR2 from the germline V gene are SGHVS and FQNEAQ. The CDR3 loop reads CASAPGLRQERYF. CDR3 DNA: TGTGCCAGTGCACCGGGACTACGTCAGGAACGGTACTTC.

V gene TRBV30 combines with J gene TRBJ1-1; D remains ambiguous. V was pared by 2 bases and J by 4 bases, with 11 bases between. There are 13 residues in the CDR3. The germline V gene has CDR1 GTSNPN and CDR2 SVGIG (reference sequence). CDR3 amino acids: CAWSPKAATEAFF. In DNA, the CDR3 is TGTGCCTGGAGTCCAAAGGCGGCCACTGAAGCTTTCTTT.

This clone has just a few counts. The chain is built from TRBV28 and TRBJ1-1, with D hard to call. The CDR3 sequence is 11 residues long. CDR1 MDHEN and CDR2 SYDVKM come from the germline V gene. V was pared by 3 bases and J by 3 bases, with 2 bases between. CDR3 protein: CASSFHTEAFF. CDR3 bases: TGTGCCAGCAGTTTCCACACTGAAGCTTTCTTT.

V gene TRBV11-3 combines with J gene TRBJ2-2, with TRBD1 matching 8 bases. V lost 5 bases to trimming and J lost 6 bases; unmatched junction nucleotides: 11. CDR3 size: 16 residues. CDR1 and CDR2 (germline): SGHNT, YENEEA. As DNA, the CDR3 is TGTGCCAGCAGCCATCGGGACAGGACGGGGCCCGGGGAGCTGTTTTTT. It is translated as CASSHRDRTGPGELFF. The full variable domain, rest sourced from reference TRBV11-3 and TRBJ2-2, is EAGVVQSPRYKIIEKKQPVAFWCNPISGHNTLYWYLQNLGQGPELLIRYENEEAVDDSQLPKDRFSAERLKGVDSTLKIQPAELGDSAVYLCASSHRDRTGPGELFFGEGSRLTVL.

The chain couples TRBV6-1 to TRBJ2-1; tentatively, D is TRBD2 (6 bases). Trimming removed 7 bases from V and 0 bases from J, with 10 bases in between. From germline, CDR1 is MNHNS and CDR2 SASEGT. The CDR3 totals 14 residues. Written as DNA, the CDR3 is TGTGCCAGCATCGGGGGTGCCTCCTACAATGAGCAGTTCTTC. This codes for CASIGGASYNEQFF.

The chain employs TRBV9 and TRBJ1-3, with TRBD1 matching over 8 bases. Germline trimming cut 4 bases from V and 4 bases from J; bases unmatched to any gene: 7. Germline-derived CDR1 and CDR2 are SGDLS and YYNGEE. The CDR3 is 15 residues long. CDR3 bases: TGTGCCAGCAGCCCACGGACAGGGAGGGGAAACACCATATATTTT. Its protein is CASSPRTGRGNTIYF.

This clone was detected a few times. This chain uses TRBV4-2 with TRBJ1-2, with no clear D. The CDR3 consists of 15 residues. V shed 3 bases and J shed 2 bases, with 13 bases lying between them. CDR1 is LGHNA, CDR2 YNFKEQ, per germline. The CDR3 spells CASSQPLGTNYGYTF. The CDR3 DNA reads TGTGCCAGCAGCCAGCCTTTGGGCACGAACTATGGCTACACCTTC.

The sample holds a few counts of this clone. The rearrangement links TRBV7-6 to TRBJ1-2; 7 bases are shared with TRBD1. This CDR3 spans 13 amino acids. V gave up 7 bases and J gave up 2 bases; unmatched junction bases: 4. Germline lookup yields CDR1 SGHVS and CDR2 FNYEAQ. CDR3 nucleotide sequence: TGTGCCAGCACCCAGGGGGGAAACTATGGCTACACCTTC. Amino acid sequence: CASTQGGNYGYTF.

The chain uses TRBV19 and TRBJ2-2, with D possibly TRBD1 on 6 matching bases. The CDR3 totals 14 residues. Trimming pared 6 bases from V and 4 bases from J, leaving 12 bases between. Germline CDR1 and CDR2: LNHDA and SQIVND (reference sequence). This chain's CDR3 is CASRRGSGTGELFF. DNA for the CDR3: TGTGCCAGTAGGAGGGGGAGCGGCACCGGGGAGCTGTTTTTT.

This chain links TRBV5-1 with TRBJ2-2; TRBD1 is a possible D gene (5 bases). Germline lookup yields CDR1 SGHRS and CDR2 YFSETQ. The germline V and J ends were trimmed by 0 bases and 1 base, with 10 bases remaining between them. The CDR3 has 16 amino acids. In nucleotides, the CDR3 is TGCGCCAGCAGCTTGGCAGGGTGGGTGAACACCGGGGAGCTGTTTTTT. Its protein is CASSLAGWVNTGELFF.

This clone was counted once. The genes are TRBV7-2 and TRBJ2-5, with 9 bases identical to TRBD1. Germline V gene lookup returns CDR1 SGHTA and CDR2 FQGNSA. This CDR3 is 14 amino acids long. With 3 bases clipped from V and 5 bases from J, the junction kept 4 bases outside the gene matches. CDR3 region: CASSLDRGWETQYF. CDR3 DNA: TGTGCCAGCAGCTTGGACAGGGGCTGGGAGACCCAGTACTTC.

This chain uses TRBV7-9 with TRBJ2-5, with 8 bases aligning to TRBD1. Germline assignment: CDR1 SEHNR and CDR2 FQNEAQ (reference sequence). J gave up 5 bases and V 8 bases, and 4 bases lay outside the gene matches. The CDR3 sequence is 12 residues long. The DNA of the CDR3 is TGTGCCAGCCGACAGGGGATGGAGACCCAGTACTTC. It yields the protein CASRQGMETQYF.

The rearrangement uses TRBV7-8 and TRBJ1-5; D is possibly TRBD1 (6 bases). This CDR3 comprises 19 residues. Germline V lookup: CDR1 SGHVS, CDR2 FQNEAQ. Trimming removed 2 bases at V and 0 bases at J, with 20 bases between. This CDR3 is CASSLFGDIWDSSNQPQHF. The CDR3 DNA sequence: TGTGCCAGCAGCTTATTTGGGGACATTTGGGATTCTAGCAATCAGCCCCAGCATTTT. The whole variable domain, remainder taken from reference TRBV7-8 and TRBJ1-5, is GAGVSQSPRYKVAKRGQDVALRCDPISGHVSLFWYQQALGQGPEFLTYFQNEAQLDKSGLPSDRFFAERPEGSVSTLKIQRTQQEDSAVYLCASSLFGDIWDSSNQPQHFGDGTRLSIL.

The rearrangement links TRBV5-4 to TRBJ1-2, with TRBD1 matching over 10 bases. This CDR3 comprises 14 residues. CDR1 is SGHNT and CDR2 is YYREEE in the germline V gene (reference sequence). V lost 4 bases to trimming and J lost 3 bases; unmatched junction nucleotides: 3. The DNA for the CDR3 is TGTGCCAGCAGCCAGGACAGGGGGGACTATGGCTACACCTTC. Translation gives CASSQDRGDYGYTF.

J is TRBJ1-1 and V is TRBV7-9; 10 bases line up with TRBD1. This CDR3 region has 15 residues. Unmatched junction bases numbered 8, after V lost 3 bases and J lost 7 bases. Germline assignment: CDR1 SEHNR and CDR2 FQNEAQ (reference sequence). CDR3 DNA sequence: TGTGCCAGCAGCTTGTCGACAGGGGGCTCGGGTGAAGCTTTCTTT. Translation: CASSLSTGGSGEAFF.

The V call is TRBV11-2, the J call TRBJ2-7, with 8 bases lining up with TRBD1. The trim removed 1 base at V and 6 bases at J, leaving 5 bases unmatched. Germline CDR1 SGHAT, CDR2 FQNNGV. The CDR3 is 14 residues long. CDR3 in DNA: TGTGCCAGCAGCTTAGGGACAGGGTTCGCCGAGCAGTACTTC. As protein: CASSLGTGFAEQYF.

The chain carries TRBV15 and TRBJ1-1; 9 bases fit TRBD1. The CDR3 runs 15 residues. The germline gives CDR1 LNHNV, CDR2 YYDKDF (reference sequence). The junction had 5 bases not matched to a gene; V was cut back by 2 bases and J by 4 bases. This chain's CDR3 is CATSRWDREGTEAFF. CDR3 nucleotide sequence: TGTGCCACCAGCAGATGGGACAGGGAAGGCACTGAAGCTTTCTTT.

This chain connects TRBV6-5 to TRBJ1-1; weak D call: TRBD1 (5 bases). Germline V CDR1 and CDR2: MNHEY, SVGAGI. CDR3 length: 15 amino acids. Deletions cut 3 bases from V and 3 bases from J, with 14 bases between. Here the CDR3 reads CASSYGVGGDTEAFF. In DNA, the CDR3 is TGTGCCAGCAGTTATGGCGTGGGGGGGGACACTGAAGCTTTCTTT.

This clone was recorded once. One junction end disagrees with the germline gene, perhaps due to a read error. At the DNA level, this CDR3 is encoded by other sequences in the same sample as well. The chain has TRBV28 and TRBJ1-5; D not certain. CDR3 length: 14 residues. Germline V gene lookup returns CDR1 MDHEN and CDR2 SYDVKM. The CDR3 nucleotides are TGTGCCAGAGCGGTGGAGGTTTCCAATCAACCCCAGCATTTT. Translated, it gives CARAVEVSNQPQHF.